Each of the 4 T cell receptor beta chains below was sequenced from the same sample in a study of T cell responses to AZD1222 COVID-19 vaccine. Sequenced by immunoSEQ multiplex PCR; TCRdb stores in-frame clones only, minus some. The data contain about 130,000 clones, 88% of them singletons. This specimen was peripheral blood, taken on day 0 of AZD1222 vaccination. These receptor sequences come from an adult in good health.

V and J are TRBV5-4 and TRBJ1-1; 8 bases map to TRBD1. There are 15 residues in the CDR3. J was trimmed by 3 bases and V by 0 bases; bases with no gene match: 4. Germline V gene data show CDR1 as SGHNT and CDR2 as YYREEE (reference sequence). Written as DNA, the CDR3 is TGTGCCAGCAGCTTGGCCGGGACAGGCTACACTGAAGCTTTCTTT. Encoded protein: CASSLAGTGYTEAFF.

J is TRBJ2-1 and V is TRBV19, with TRBD1 matching 9 bases. The germline V gene encodes CDR1 LNHDA and CDR2 SQIVND (reference sequence). The CDR3 has 13 amino acids. Trimming took 7 bases from V and 7 from J; bases not matched to a gene: 5. CDR3: CASNPQGANEQFF. DNA for the CDR3: TGTGCCAGTAACCCACAGGGGGCGAATGAGCAGTTCTTC.

The chain links TRBV6-2 or TRBV6-3 to TRBJ1-1, with a tentative D call TRBD1 (6 bases). CDR3 length equals 18 residues. Between the trimmed V and J ends, which lost 0 bases and 2 bases, there was a span of 19 bases. From germline, CDR1 is MNHEY and CDR2 SVGEGT. The CDR3 region has the DNA TGTGCCAGCAGTTACTCGACCGGGGTAGGGGGGCCAAACACTGAAGCTTTCTTT. The encoded protein is CASSYSTGVGGPNTEAFF.

The chain uses TRBV10-3 and TRBJ1-5; 7 nucleotides align to TRBD1. The germline CDR1 and CDR2 sequences are ENHRY and SYGVKD. V lost 6 bases, J lost 2 bases, and 7 bases stayed unmatched. The CDR3 totals 15 residues. This chain's CDR3 is CAISRQGDGNQPQHF. In DNA, the CDR3 is TGTGCCATCAGCCGACAGGGAGACGGCAATCAGCCCCAGCATTTT.